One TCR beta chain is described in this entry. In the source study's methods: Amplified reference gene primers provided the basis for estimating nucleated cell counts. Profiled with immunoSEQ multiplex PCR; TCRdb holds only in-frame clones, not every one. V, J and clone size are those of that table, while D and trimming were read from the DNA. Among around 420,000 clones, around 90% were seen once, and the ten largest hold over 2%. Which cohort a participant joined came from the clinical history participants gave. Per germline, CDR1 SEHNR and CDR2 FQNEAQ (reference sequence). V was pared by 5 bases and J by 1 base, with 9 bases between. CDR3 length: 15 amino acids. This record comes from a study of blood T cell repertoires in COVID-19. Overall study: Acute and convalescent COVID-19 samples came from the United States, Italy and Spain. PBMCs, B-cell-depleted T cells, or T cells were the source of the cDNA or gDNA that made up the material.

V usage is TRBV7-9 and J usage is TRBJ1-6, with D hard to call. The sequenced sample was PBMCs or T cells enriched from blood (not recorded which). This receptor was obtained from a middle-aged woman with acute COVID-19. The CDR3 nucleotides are TGTGCCAGCAGCCCACCGGGGTCCTATAATTCACCCCTCCACTTT. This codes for CASSPPGSYNSPLHF.